Here is one TCR beta chain with its context. These data come from a study of T cell changes during pregnancy in multiple sclerosis. The V segment lost 2 bases and the J segment 7 bases; nucleotides outside the gene matches: 3. Germline loops: CDR1 MNHEY, CDR2 SMNVEV (reference sequence). This CDR3 spans 15 amino acids. The method was immunoSEQ multiplex PCR; TCRdb's version includes in-frame clones alone and lacks a portion of them. The data contain around 30,000 clones, 80% to 95% of them singletons. The rearrangement joins TRBV27 to TRBJ2-1; 12 nucleotides match TRBD2. The receptor's source is a female donor with multiple sclerosis, enrolled in a pregnancy study. The sequenced sample was CD8+ T cells from peripheral blood mononuclear cells, obtained before pregnancy. CDR3 sequence reads: CASSLSTSGRNEQFF. In DNA, the CDR3 is TGTGCCAGCAGTTTAAGCACTAGCGGGAGGAATGAGCAGTTCTTC.